Below, 25 T cell receptor beta chains from the same sample are listed, as sequenced in a study of blood T cell repertoires in COVID-19. Measured with immunoSEQ multiplex PCR; TCRdb has only the in-frame clones, and not every one. The top ten clones hold approximately 2% of a sample with roughly 150,000 clones, roughly 90% of them seen once. Sample: peripheral blood. Receptors originate from a young man with acute or convalescent COVID-19.

CDR3 loop: CASSLGGSPLAYEQYF. DNA of the CDR3: TGTGCCAGCAGCTTAGGAGGCTCTCCCTTAGCCTACGAGCAGTACTTC. The gene calls are TRBV7-9 and TRBJ2-7, with D unresolved. Trimming took 1 base from V and 2 from J, leaving 15 bases between them. This CDR3 spans 16 amino acids. Germline V gives CDR1 SEHNR, CDR2 FQNEAQ (reference sequence).

This clone was seen once. The chain combines TRBV5-5 with TRBJ1-3; 7 bases map to TRBD1. CDR1 and CDR2 from the germline V gene are SGHKS and YYEKEE (reference sequence). V lost 3 bases and J lost 4; bases outside the gene matches: 4. This CDR3 region has 14 residues. Here the CDR3 reads CASSSGQQGNTIYF. The CDR3 region has the DNA TGTGCCAGCAGCTCGGGACAGCAGGGAAACACCATATATTTT.

The chain uses TRBV2 and TRBJ1-2; D is perhaps TRBD1 (6 bases). CDR1 is SNHLY and CDR2 is FYNNEI in the germline V gene. V shed 6 bases and J shed 1 base, with 15 bases lying between them. This CDR3 is built from 15 residues. Here the CDR3 DNA reads TGTGCCAGCAGAGGAATAGGACAGAATAACTATGGCTACACCTTC. Amino acids: CASRGIGQNNYGYTF.

The chain links TRBV7-8 to TRBJ1-2; a weak D match, TRBD1 (5 bases). The CDR3 contains 16 residues. The V end lost 5 bases, the J end lost 0 bases, and 16 bases lay between the germline ends. Germline CDR1 is SGHVS and CDR2 is FQNEAQ. The CDR3 loop reads CASSILPRGTNYGYTF. CDR3 coding DNA: TGTGCCAGCAGCATCCTCCCCCGGGGGACTAACTATGGCTACACCTTC.

The CDR3 sequence: CASSGDFYNSPLHF. The CDR3 nucleotides read TGTGCCAGCAGCGGGGACTTCTATAATTCACCCCTCCACTTT. The chain joins TRBV5-6 to TRBJ1-6, with D perhaps TRBD1 (5 bases). Germline V lookup: CDR1 SGHDT, CDR2 YYEEEE. Trimming removed 4 bases at V and 3 bases at J, with 8 bases between. The CDR3 extends over 14 amino acids.

The V gene is TRBV5-4, the J gene TRBJ2-5; TRBD1 matches 8 bases. Germline trimming cut 4 bases from V and 2 bases from J; bases unmatched to any gene: 13. Per germline, CDR1 SGHNT and CDR2 YYREEE (reference sequence). There are 17 residues in the CDR3. The CDR3 is CASSHDGTGVLQETQYF. As DNA, the CDR3 is TGTGCCAGCAGCCACGACGGGACAGGAGTTTTACAAGAGACCCAGTACTTC.

This clone has more than one count but fewer than ten. The chain carries TRBV5-1 and TRBJ1-1, with 7 nucleotides matching TRBD1. The CDR3 consists of 15 residues. The junction had 8 bases not matched to a gene; V was cut back by 4 bases and J by 2 bases. Germline CDR1 reads SGHRS; CDR2 reads YFSETQ. CDR3 nucleotide sequence: TGCGCCAGCAGCAGCCTCAGGGGGGAAAACACTGAAGCTTTCTTT. Translating gives CASSSLRGENTEAFF.

V is TRBV9 and J is TRBJ2-3; 8 bases match TRBD2. The CDR3 runs 21 residues. From germline, CDR1 is SGDLS and CDR2 YYNGEE. Losses at the gene ends were 3 bases for V and 0 bases for J; bases not matched to a gene: 21. The CDR3 here is CASSARSLSGSMTPSTDTQYF. The CDR3 nucleotides read TGTGCCAGCAGCGCCCGTAGTCTGAGCGGGAGTATGACACCTAGCACAGATACGCAGTATTTT.

This chain joins TRBV5-1 and TRBJ2-7, with D perhaps matching TRBD1 (6 bases). Per germline, CDR1 SGHRS and CDR2 YFSETQ. V lost 3 bases to trimming and J lost 5 bases, with 15 bases between them. The CDR3 length is 14 residues. DNA for the CDR3: TGCGCCAGCAGCTCGATCACAGGGACCCACGAGCAGTACTTC. It is translated as CASSSITGTHEQYF.

The rearrangement uses TRBV29-1 and TRBJ1-2, with a tentative D call TRBD1 (5 bases). Per germline, CDR1 SQVTM and CDR2 ANQGSEA. Between the trimmed V and J ends, which lost 7 bases and 4 bases, there was a span of 13 bases. The CDR3 runs 12 residues. CDR3 coding DNA: TGCAGCGGGAACGACAGAACCTATGGCTACACCTTC. It codes for CSGNDRTYGYTF.

The count of this clone is one. The chain carries TRBV27 and TRBJ1-2; the match to TRBD1 covers 7 bases. J lost 5 bases, V lost 2 bases, and 2 bases had no gene match. Germline assignment: CDR1 MNHEY and CDR2 SMNVEV (reference sequence). This CDR3 is built from 13 residues. The CDR3 nucleotides read TGTGCCAGCAGTTTAGGACAGGCTTATGGCTACACCTTC. Translation gives CASSLGQAYGYTF.

Only one count was recorded for this clone. The V gene is TRBV19, the J gene TRBJ1-6; D is perhaps TRBD1 (6 bases). The length of the CDR3 is 16 residues. Trimming took off 1 base at V and 6 bases at J, with 13 bases between the two ends. Germline lookup yields CDR1 LNHDA and CDR2 SQIVND (reference sequence). The CDR3 region is CASSIVGWGPNSPLHF. The CDR3 coding sequence is TGTGCCAGTAGTATAGTAGGCTGGGGGCCTAATTCACCCCTCCACTTT. The whole variable domain, remainder taken from reference TRBV19 and TRBJ1-6, is DGGITQSPKYLFRKEGQNVTLSCEQNLNHDAMYWYRQDPGQGLRLIYYSQIVNDFQKGDIAEGYSVSREKKESFPLTVTSAQKNPTAFYLCASSIVGWGPNSPLHFGNGTRLTVT.

The chain links TRBV5-4 to TRBJ1-6; 9 bases match TRBD1. The trim removed 4 bases at V and 7 bases at J, leaving 6 bases unmatched. CDR3 size: 15 residues. The V gene's germline CDR1 is SGHNT and CDR2 YYREEE (reference sequence). The CDR3 DNA is TGTGCCAGCAGCCGGGGACAGGGTCTGAATTCACCCCTCCACTTT. Residues: CASSRGQGLNSPLHF.

This sequence joins TRBV3-1 (or the pseudogene TRBV3-2) and TRBJ1-2; 8 bases agree with TRBD1. After removal of 0 bases from V and 4 bases from J, the junction contained 7 bases not matched to a gene. Germline V lookup: CDR1 LGHDT, CDR2 YNNKEL (reference sequence). The CDR3 is 16 amino acids. The CDR3 nucleotides are TGTGCCAGCAGCCAAGAGTTAGGACAGGGCGGCTATGGCTACACCTTC. Translated, it gives CASSQELGQGGYGYTF.

The chain links TRBV6-5 to TRBJ1-5; D gene ambiguous. Germline CDR1 and CDR2: MNHEY and SVGAGI. The CDR3 extends over 13 amino acids. Trimming shortened V by 4 bases and J by 0 bases, and 4 bases separated the two germline ends. The CDR3 region has the DNA TGTGCCAGCAGTTTCAATAGCAATCAGCCCCAGCATTTT. Protein sequence: CASSFNSNQPQHF.

The chain links TRBV6-1 to TRBJ2-5; no reliable D call. The CDR3 extends over 18 amino acids. CDR1 and CDR2 from the germline V gene are MNHNS and SASEGT. The ends were cut back, 4 bases at V and 2 bases at J, with 23 bases in the middle. As DNA, the CDR3 is TGTGCCAGCAGTGGGTTTGATACTTGGGCTACGACGCAAGAGACCCAGTACTTC. It yields the protein CASSGFDTWATTQETQYF.

The chain has TRBV30 and TRBJ2-2; 12 bases agree with TRBD2. CDR1 is GTSNPN and CDR2 is SVGIG in the germline V gene (reference sequence). V dropped 1 base and J dropped 6; count of bases not matched to a gene: 6. This CDR3 spans 16 amino acids. Here the CDR3 reads CAWSGLAGEASGELFF. CDR3 in DNA: TGTGCCTGGAGTGGACTAGCGGGAGAGGCTTCCGGGGAGCTGTTTTTT.

The J gene is TRBJ2-3, the V gene TRBV11-2, with 15 bases aligning to TRBD2. This CDR3 has 19 residues. Losses at the gene ends were 4 bases for V and 4 bases for J; bases not matched to a gene: 12. Germline CDR1 SGHAT, CDR2 FQNNGV. CDR3 sequence: CASSSPRTSGRAGADTQYF. The CDR3 nucleotides are TGTGCCAGCAGCTCGCCCCGGACTAGCGGGAGGGCCGGGGCAGATACGCAGTATTTT.

The rearrangement links TRBV6-5 to TRBJ1-2; D uncertain. Germline lookup yields CDR1 MNHEY and CDR2 SVGAGI. CDR3 size: 14 residues. Trimming cost V 8 bases and J 7 bases, with 20 bases left between them. The CDR3: CASRGGEGLGGYTF. The CDR3 coding sequence is TGTGCCAGCCGGGGAGGAGAGGGCCTCGGTGGCTACACCTTC.

This chain links TRBV13 with TRBJ2-7; 12 bases are shared with TRBD2. In germline, CDR1 is PRHDT, CDR2 FYEKMQ (reference sequence). The CDR3 has 16 amino acids. The junction had 8 bases not matched to a gene; V was cut back by 5 bases and J by 3 bases. In nucleotides, the CDR3 is TGTGCCAGCAGCCCACGGACTAGCGGGACCCACTACGAGCAGTACTTC. This codes for CASSPRTSGTHYEQYF.

The genes are TRBV5-1 and TRBJ2-5; a weak D match, TRBD1 (6 bases). The CDR3 spans 14 residues. V was clipped by 0 bases and J by 3 bases, with 9 bases between them. CDR1 SGHRS and CDR2 YFSETQ come from the germline V gene. The chain's CDR3 is CASSLDRVEETQYF. The CDR3 DNA follows: TGCGCCAGCAGCTTGGACAGGGTGGAAGAGACCCAGTACTTC.

The V and J genes are TRBV14 and TRBJ2-2; tentative D call: TRBD2 (7 bases). Per germline, CDR1 SGHDN and CDR2 FVKESK. Trimming removed 1 base from V and 6 bases from J, with 18 bases in between. This CDR3 comprises 17 residues. CDR3: CASSQAVRGAQAGELFF. In DNA form, the CDR3 reads TGTGCCAGCAGCCAAGCTGTACGGGGGGCTCAGGCCGGGGAGCTGTTTTTT.

The chain uses TRBV7-2 and TRBJ1-6; 7 bases are shared with TRBD1. Trimming removed 2 bases from V and 10 bases from J; junction bases left unmatched: 5. The CDR3 has 14 residues. Germline CDR1 is SGHTA and CDR2 is FQGNSA. CDR3 region: CASSLRGGESPLHF. Written as DNA, the CDR3 is TGTGCCAGCAGCTTAAGAGGGGGCGAGTCACCCCTCCACTTT. The variable domain in full, with the rest retrieved from reference TRBV7-2 and TRBJ1-6, is GAGVSQSPSNKVTEKGKDVELRCDPISGHTALYWYRQSLGQGLEFLIYFQGNSAPDKSGLPSDRFSAERTGGSVSTLTIQRTQQEDSAVYLCASSLRGGESPLHFGNGTRLTVT.

The chain employs TRBV27 and TRBJ2-3, with TRBD2 identical over 8 bases. The germline gives CDR1 MNHEY, CDR2 SMNVEV (reference sequence). V gave up 3 bases and J gave up 3 bases; unmatched junction bases: 8. CDR3 length equals 16 residues. This CDR3 is CASSFYGGAGTDTQYF. The CDR3 coding sequence is TGTGCCAGCAGTTTTTACGGGGGGGCCGGGACAGATACGCAGTATTTT.

The V and J genes are TRBV2 and TRBJ1-2, with 9 bases lining up with TRBD1. Germline assignment: CDR1 SNHLY and CDR2 FYNNEI. This CDR3 spans 17 amino acids. J gave up 6 bases and V 7 bases, and 18 bases lay outside the gene matches. In nucleotides, the CDR3 is TGTGCCAGCACCCCGAGGTGGCCGGGACAGGGTATTGATGGCTACACCTTC. Its protein is CASTPRWPGQGIDGYTF. Complete variable domain (other parts from reference TRBV2 and TRBJ1-2): EPEVTQTPSHQVTQMGQEVILRCVPISNHLYFYWYRQILGQKVEFLVSFYNNEISEKSEIFDDQFSVERPDGSNFTLKIRSTKLEDSAMYFCASTPRWPGQGIDGYTFGSGTRLTVV.